A single sample is the source of the 32 T cell receptor beta chains below, sequenced in a study of blood T cells in healthy people across ages. Combining a sample-barcoded 5' primer with a J-beta primer mix, a second PCR ran for roughly 7 to 11 cycles. TCRdb re-called the 5' RACE reads with MiXCR, one entry per CDR3 protein. The table lists some 1,800,000 distinct CDR3 sequences, approximately 40% of them singletons, with more than 20% in the top ten. The sequenced sample consisted of blood. The receptor set was obtained from a human donor in good health.

This clonotype occurred a few times. DNA of the CDR3: TGCGCCAGCAGCCCGTCTACTAGCGGGGGATCCAACGAGCAGTACTTC. This codes for CASSPSTSGGSNEQYF. This sequence joins TRBV5-1 and TRBJ2-7, with 11 nucleotides matching TRBD2. Trimming at V came to 4 bases and at J to 5 bases, leaving 11 bases not matched to a gene. Germline V gene sequence: CDR1 SGHRS, CDR2 YFSETQ. The CDR3 spans 16 residues.

V is TRBV20-1 and J is TRBJ2-7, with 7 bases that match TRBD2. Germline lookup yields CDR1 DFQATT and CDR2 SNEGSKA (reference sequence). The ends lost 3 bases at V and 2 bases at J; junction bases unmatched: 4. The CDR3 totals 13 residues. Here the CDR3 reads CSARGGSPYEQYF. The CDR3, as DNA: TGCAGTGCTAGGGGCGGGAGCCCCTACGAGCAGTACTTC.

This clonotype appeared a few times. The genes are TRBV5-1 and TRBJ2-7, with 7 bases that match TRBD2. After removal of 9 bases from V and 3 bases from J, the junction contained 9 bases not matched to a gene. Looked up from germline, CDR1 is SGHRS and CDR2 is YFSETQ. This CDR3 is 13 amino acids long. CDR3: CATFWGGYYEQYF. Here the CDR3 DNA reads TGCGCCACCTTCTGGGGGGGATACTACGAGCAGTACTTC.

The rearrangement joins TRBV2 to TRBJ2-1, with D perhaps being TRBD1 or TRBD2 (5 bases each). The CDR3 is made up of 15 amino acids. V shed 9 bases and J shed 8 bases, with 23 bases lying between them. CDR1 and CDR2 (germline): SNHLY, FYNNEI. CDR3 nucleotide sequence: TGTGCCAGTAGGGACCCTCGTGGGGCCCTGGATGAGCAGTTCTTC. This codes for CASRDPRGALDEQFF.

The V and J genes are TRBV20-1 and TRBJ1-2; no clear D. CDR1 is DFQATT, CDR2 SNEGSKA, per germline (reference sequence). CDR3 length: 12 residues. Trimming took 2 bases from V and 6 from J, leaving 10 bases between them. The CDR3 protein is CSARSISDGYTF. The CDR3 region has the DNA TGCAGTGCTAGATCCATCTCTGATGGCTACACCTTC.

In its sample, this clonotype was seen a few times. V is TRBV20-1 and J is TRBJ1-2, with 12 bases fitting TRBD1. Germline CDR1 DFQATT, CDR2 SNEGSKA (reference sequence). V was pared by 6 bases and J by 8 bases, with 19 bases of the junction left unmatched. The CDR3 is 17 amino acids. This CDR3 reads CSAQGRHPGQGAGGYTF. The CDR3 DNA sequence: TGCAGTGCCCAAGGACGCCATCCGGGACAGGGGGCTGGAGGCTACACCTTC.

J is TRBJ2-3 and V is TRBV15; TRBD2 matches 10 bases. The CDR3 length is 14 residues. Germline trimming cut 3 bases from V and 7 bases from J; bases unmatched to any gene: 4. CDR1 and CDR2 from the germline V gene are LNHNV and YYDKDF (reference sequence). Here the CDR3 DNA reads TGTGCCACCAGCAGTAGCGGGAGGCTCAATACGCAGTATTTT. Amino acids: CATSSSGRLNTQYF.

This sequence joins TRBV12-3 or TRBV12-4 and TRBJ2-1; the match to TRBD1 covers 7 bases. V lost 7 bases to trimming and J lost 9 bases; unmatched junction nucleotides: 12. The CDR3 runs to 14 residues. The CDR3 DNA is TGTGCCAGCACCTTAGGGGGTCGGGACAGTGAGCAGTTCTTC. It encodes CASTLGGRDSEQFF.

This sequence joins TRBV19 and TRBJ2-4, with 10 bases matching TRBD1. From germline, CDR1 is LNHDA and CDR2 SQIVND (reference sequence). The CDR3 sequence is 16 residues long. The V and J ends lost 5 bases and 1 base, in that order; junction bases with no gene match: 5. The CDR3 DNA reads as TGTGCCAGTAGTTCGACAGGGGGCGCGGCCAAAAACATTCAGTACTTC. It codes for CASSSTGGAAKNIQYF. Together with reference TRBV19 and TRBJ2-4, the CDR3 gives the full variable domain: DGGITQSPKYLFRKEGQNVTLSCEQNLNHDAMYWYRQDPGQGLRLIYYSQIVNDFQKGDIAEGYSVSREKKESFPLTVTSAQKNPTAFYLCASSSTGGAAKNIQYFGAGTRLSVL.

The V call is TRBV6-2 or TRBV6-3, the J call TRBJ1-1; D remains ambiguous. V dropped 0 bases and J dropped 5 bases, with 10 bases sitting between them. CDR1 is MNHEY, CDR2 SVGEGT, per germline. This CDR3 has 14 residues. The CDR3 spells CASSYSNPRTEAFF. CDR3 DNA: TGTGCCAGCAGTTACTCGAACCCGAGAACTGAAGCTTTCTTT.

V is TRBV7-9 and J is TRBJ2-3, with 12 bases fitting TRBD2. The CDR3 runs to 15 residues. The V gene end was trimmed by 6 bases and the J gene end by 4 bases; junction bases not matched to a gene: 5. The germline gives CDR1 SEHNR, CDR2 FQNEAQ (reference sequence). The CDR3 DNA reads as TGTGCCAGCAGTTGGACTAGCGGGGCGGCAGATACGCAGTATTTT. Its translation is CASSWTSGAADTQYF.

This clonotype was observed once. A read error is possible here, since a much larger clone lies one base away. This chain uses TRBV12-3 or TRBV12-4 with TRBJ2-7, with 7 bases that match TRBD2. There are 15 residues in the CDR3. The CDR3 bases are TGTGCCGGCAGTTCCCCATCGACTAGCCGGTACGAGCAGTACTTC. This sequence encodes CAGSSPSTSRYEQYF.

The rearrangement uses TRBV25-1 and TRBJ1-2; a possible D gene is TRBD1 (6 bases). The CDR3 runs 14 residues. Trimming cost V 3 bases and J 8 bases, with 16 bases left between them. Germline CDR1 and CDR2: MGHDK and SYGVNS. CDR3 DNA: TGTGCCAGCAGTGACCCCACAGGGTTTCGGGGCTACACCTTC. Its translation: CASSDPTGFRGYTF.

This sequence joins TRBV5-1 and TRBJ2-1, with D possibly TRBD1 on 6 matching bases. CDR3 length: 18 residues. Germline loops: CDR1 SGHRS, CDR2 YFSETQ. Trimming shortened V by 0 bases and J by 8 bases, and 24 bases separated the two germline ends. CDR3 nucleotides: TGCGCCAGCAGCTTGGACAACAGGGTTCTCGAGTGGAGCCATGAGCAGTTCTTC. Its translation: CASSLDNRVLEWSHEQFF. Variable domain in full (rest from reference TRBV5-1 and TRBJ2-1): KAGVTQTPRYLIKTRGQQVTLSCSPISGHRSVSWYQQTPGQGLQFLFEYFSETQRNKGNFPGRFSGRQFSNSRSEMNVSTLELGDSALYLCASSLDNRVLEWSHEQFFGPGTRLTVL.

This clonotype was detected a few times. The chain couples TRBV6-5 to TRBJ2-5; the match to TRBD2 covers 8 bases. V was pared by 3 bases and J by 1 base, with 10 bases of the junction left unmatched. This CDR3 comprises 17 residues. CDR1 and CDR2 (germline): MNHEY, SVGAGI. This chain's CDR3 is CASSYSGAGAIQETQYF. The CDR3 bases are TGTGCCAGCAGTTATTCAGGAGCGGGGGCCATCCAAGAGACCCAGTACTTC.

This clonotype was observed a handful of times. One end of the junction fails to match germline, which may point to a read error. This sequence joins TRBV7-9 and TRBJ2-3; D unresolved. The CDR3 runs to 14 residues. The germline gives CDR1 SEHNR, CDR2 FQNEAQ (reference sequence). The CDR3 reads CASTELQNTDTQYF. The DNA for the CDR3 is TGTGCCAGCACCGAGTTACAGAACACAGACACGCAGTATTTT.

The rearrangement joins TRBV6-1 to TRBJ2-5, with a weak D call TRBD1 (6 bases). Trimming pared 6 bases from V and 0 bases from J, leaving 11 bases between. Germline CDR1 MNHNS, CDR2 SASEGT. This CDR3 is built from 14 residues. The CDR3 DNA reads as TGTGCCAGCAGCACAACAGGGTACCAAGAGACCCAGTACTTC. It is translated as CASSTTGYQETQYF.

At least ten counts were recorded for this clonotype. One end of the junction is discordant with germline, which a read error may explain. This chain links TRBV5-1 with TRBJ2-3, with a tentative D call TRBD1 (5 bases). CDR1 is SGHRS, CDR2 YFSETQ, per germline. This CDR3 is built from 13 residues. The CDR3 coding sequence is TGTGCCAGCACCTCAGGGAGCACAGATACGCAGTATTTT. Its protein product is CASTSGSTDTQYF.

V usage is TRBV4-1 and J usage is TRBJ2-3; the D gene could be TRBD1 or TRBD2 (6 bases each). This CDR3 is built from 15 residues. V was clipped by 4 bases and J by 4 bases, with 15 bases between them. The germline V gene has CDR1 MGHRA and CDR2 YSYEKL. In DNA, the CDR3 is TGCGCCAGCAGCCCCCGGGACGGGGGCGCAGATACGCAGTATTTT. Encoded protein: CASSPRDGGADTQYF.

CDR3 in DNA: TGTGCCAGCAGCTTCCGGGACGGGGGCTACACCTTC. It translates to CASSFRDGGYTF. V is TRBV7-9 and J is TRBJ1-2, with D possibly being TRBD1 (5 bases). Germline loops: CDR1 SEHNR, CDR2 FQNEAQ (reference sequence). The CDR3 is 12 residues long. Between the trimmed V and J ends, which lost 3 bases and 8 bases, there was a span of 10 bases.

This clonotype was recorded a few times. V usage is TRBV20-1 and J usage is TRBJ2-7; the D is unclear. This CDR3 spans 13 amino acids. The V gene lost 0 bases and the J gene lost 4 bases, with 10 bases spanning the gap. Germline CDR1 reads DFQATT; CDR2 reads SNEGSKA (reference sequence). The CDR3: CSAREPPGYEQYF. Written as DNA, the CDR3 is TGCAGTGCTAGAGAGCCTCCTGGATACGAGCAGTACTTC.

The CDR3 bases are TGTGCCAGCTCACCACTGACAGGTTACTATGGCTACACCTTC. It encodes CASSPLTGYYGYTF. The chain is built from TRBV18 and TRBJ1-2; the D gene is possibly TRBD1 (6 bases). The germline V and J ends were trimmed by 1 base and 3 bases, with 9 bases remaining between them. Germline V lookup: CDR1 KGHSH, CDR2 LQKENI. The CDR3 spans 14 residues. The variable domain in full, with the rest retrieved from reference TRBV18 and TRBJ1-2, is NAGVMQNPRHLVRRRGQEARLRCSPMKGHSHVYWYRQLPEEGLKFMVYLQKENIIDESGMPKERFSAEFPKEGPSILRIQQVVRGDSAAYFCASSPLTGYYGYTFGSGTRLTVV.

The rearrangement joins TRBV9 to TRBJ2-1; 7 bases match TRBD1. The junction had 13 bases not matched to a gene; V was cut back by 0 bases and J by 13 bases. This CDR3 region has 15 residues. Germline CDR1 SGDLS, CDR2 YYNGEE. The CDR3 DNA sequence: TGTGCCAGCAGCGTAGGAGGGGCAGGGGGAGAGACCCAGTTCTTC. Encoded protein: CASSVGGAGGETQFF.

This clonotype has just a few counts. V is TRBV20-1 and J is TRBJ1-2, with D hard to call. Germline assignment: CDR1 DFQATT and CDR2 SNEGSKA (reference sequence). Trimming removed 2 bases from V and 2 bases from J, with 9 bases in between. This CDR3 spans 13 amino acids. CDR3 region: CSARQIRNYGYTF. DNA of the CDR3: TGCAGTGCTAGACAGATCCGAAACTATGGCTACACCTTC.

There are a few counts of this clonotype. The V call is TRBV28, the J call TRBJ1-2; D unresolved. This CDR3 has 11 amino acids. Looked up from germline, CDR1 is MDHEN and CDR2 is SYDVKM. Trimming took 6 bases from V and 9 from J, leaving 11 bases between them. The CDR3 loop is CASRSQTRYTF. For the CDR3, the DNA is TGTGCCAGCAGGAGCCAAACTCGCTACACCTTC.

The J gene is TRBJ2-3, the V gene TRBV24-1; D gene uncertain. The germline CDR1 and CDR2 sequences are KGHDR and SFDVKD. This CDR3 is 12 amino acids long. With 1 base removed from V and 7 bases from J, the gap between germline ends came to 5 bases. CDR3 coding DNA: TGTGCCACCAGTGATTTAAGCAATACGCAGTATTTT. This encodes CATSDLSNTQYF.

In this sample, this clonotype turned up a few times. The gene calls are TRBV2 and TRBJ1-6; D gene uncertain. Germline V lookup: CDR1 SNHLY, CDR2 FYNNEI. The germline V and J ends were trimmed by 2 bases and 11 bases, with 16 bases remaining between them. The CDR3 runs to 15 residues. The CDR3 sequence: CASSEFQRMGPPLHF. Here the CDR3 DNA reads TGTGCCAGCAGTGAATTTCAGAGAATGGGTCCACCCCTCCACTTT.

This clonotype was seen more than once but under ten times. The CDR3 here is CASSAQNAGPGGYGYTF. CDR3 DNA sequence: TGTGCCAGCAGTGCCCAGAACGCTGGACCGGGGGGATATGGCTACACCTTC. The chain combines TRBV6-1 with TRBJ1-2, with D possibly matching TRBD1 (5 bases). Trimming cost V 4 bases and J 5 bases, with 23 bases left between them. The CDR3 contains 17 residues. Germline V gene data show CDR1 as MNHNS and CDR2 as SASEGT.

This clonotype was detected only a few times. V is TRBV7-2 and J is TRBJ2-7; 9 nucleotides match TRBD2. Trimming removed 5 bases from V and 0 bases from J; junction bases left unmatched: 14. CDR3 length: 18 amino acids. CDR1 is SGHTA, CDR2 FQGNSA, per germline. This chain's CDR3 is CASSNTGPSSGASYEQYF. Here the CDR3 DNA reads TGTGCCAGCAGCAATACAGGACCGTCTAGCGGGGCCTCCTACGAGCAGTACTTC.

This clonotype was seen more than once but under ten times. The J gene is TRBJ2-1, the V gene TRBV4-1, with 9 bases that match TRBD2. CDR1 MGHRA and CDR2 YSYEKL come from the germline V gene. The ends lost 4 bases at V and 8 bases at J; junction bases unmatched: 6. CDR3 length: 14 amino acids. CDR3 sequence reads: CASSLVAGDYEQFF. For the CDR3, the DNA is TGCGCCAGCAGCCTAGTAGCGGGGGACTATGAGCAGTTCTTC.

CDR3 protein: CASSQYSRVTGSSYNEQFF. The CDR3 DNA reads as TGCGCCAGCAGCCAGTACTCTAGGGTTACAGGGAGCTCCTACAATGAGCAGTTCTTC. This rearrangement joins TRBV4-3 to TRBJ2-1, with D possibly matching TRBD1 (6 bases). Trimming left V 3 bases short and J 0 bases short, with 21 bases between. This CDR3 comprises 19 residues. In germline, CDR1 is LGHNA, CDR2 YSLEER.

The chain carries TRBV4-2 and TRBJ2-3; possibly TRBD1 or TRBD2 for D (5 bases each). The CDR3 length is 16 residues. The germline gives CDR1 LGHNA, CDR2 YNFKEQ. V lost 2 bases, J lost 2 bases, and 14 bases lay in between. CDR3 in DNA: TGTGCCAGCAGCCAAAGAGCGGCAGGGAACACAGATACGCAGTATTTT. Amino acid sequence: CASSQRAAGNTDTQYF.